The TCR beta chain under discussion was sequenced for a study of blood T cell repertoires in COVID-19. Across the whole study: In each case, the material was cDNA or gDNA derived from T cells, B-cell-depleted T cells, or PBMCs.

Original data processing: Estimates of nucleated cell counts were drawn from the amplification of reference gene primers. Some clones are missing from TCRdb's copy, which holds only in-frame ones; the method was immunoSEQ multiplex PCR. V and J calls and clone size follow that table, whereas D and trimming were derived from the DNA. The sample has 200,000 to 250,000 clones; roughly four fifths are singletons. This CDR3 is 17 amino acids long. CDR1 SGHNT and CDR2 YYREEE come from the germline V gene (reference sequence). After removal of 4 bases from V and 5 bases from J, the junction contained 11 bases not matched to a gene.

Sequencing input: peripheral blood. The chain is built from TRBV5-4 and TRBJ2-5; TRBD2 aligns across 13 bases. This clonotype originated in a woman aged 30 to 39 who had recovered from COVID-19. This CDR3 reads CASSQGLAGSMGETQYF. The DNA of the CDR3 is TGTGCCAGCAGCCAGGGACTAGCGGGAAGTATGGGGGAGACCCAGTACTTC.